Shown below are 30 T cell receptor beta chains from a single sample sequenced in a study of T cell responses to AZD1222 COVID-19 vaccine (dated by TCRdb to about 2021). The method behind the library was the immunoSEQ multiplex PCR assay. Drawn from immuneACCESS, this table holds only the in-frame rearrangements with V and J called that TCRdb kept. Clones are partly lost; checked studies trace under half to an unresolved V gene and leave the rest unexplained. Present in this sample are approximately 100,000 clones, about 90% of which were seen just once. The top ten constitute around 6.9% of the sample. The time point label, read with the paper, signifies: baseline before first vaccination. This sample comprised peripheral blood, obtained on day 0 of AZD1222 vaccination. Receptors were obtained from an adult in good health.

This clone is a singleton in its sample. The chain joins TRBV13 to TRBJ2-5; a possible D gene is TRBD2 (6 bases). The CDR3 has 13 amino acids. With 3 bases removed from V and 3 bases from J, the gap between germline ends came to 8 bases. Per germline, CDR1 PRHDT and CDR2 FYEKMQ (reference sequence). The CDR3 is CASSLGGEETQYF. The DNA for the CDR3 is TGTGCCAGCAGCTTGGGGGGAGAAGAGACCCAGTACTTC. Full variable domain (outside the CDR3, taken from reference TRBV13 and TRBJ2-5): AAGVIQSPRHLIKEKRETATLKCYPIPRHDTVYWYQQGPGQDPQFLISFYEKMQSDKGSIPDRFSAQQFSDYHSELNMSSLELGDSALYFCASSLGGEETQYFGPGTRLLVL.

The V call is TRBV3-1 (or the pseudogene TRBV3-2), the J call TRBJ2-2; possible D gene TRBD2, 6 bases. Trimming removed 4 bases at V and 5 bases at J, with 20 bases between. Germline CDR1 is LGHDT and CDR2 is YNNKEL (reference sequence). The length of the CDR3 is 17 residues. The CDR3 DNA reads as TGTGCCAGCAGCCCCCCGTGGCGGGGCTCGGGGACCGGGGAGCTGTTTTTT. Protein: CASSPPWRGSGTGELFF.

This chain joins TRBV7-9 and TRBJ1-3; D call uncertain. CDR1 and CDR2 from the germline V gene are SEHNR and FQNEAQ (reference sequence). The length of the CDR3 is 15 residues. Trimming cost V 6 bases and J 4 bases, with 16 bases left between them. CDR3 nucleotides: TGTGCCAGCAGTCCCCCTGAGGTTTCCGGAAACACCATATATTTT. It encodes CASSPPEVSGNTIYF.

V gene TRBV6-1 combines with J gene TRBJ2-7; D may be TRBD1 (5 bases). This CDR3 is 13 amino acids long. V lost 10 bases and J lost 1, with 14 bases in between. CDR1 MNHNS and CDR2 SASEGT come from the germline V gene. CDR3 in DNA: TGTGCCACCTCTCCGACAGTATCCTACGAGCAGTACTTC. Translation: CATSPTVSYEQYF.

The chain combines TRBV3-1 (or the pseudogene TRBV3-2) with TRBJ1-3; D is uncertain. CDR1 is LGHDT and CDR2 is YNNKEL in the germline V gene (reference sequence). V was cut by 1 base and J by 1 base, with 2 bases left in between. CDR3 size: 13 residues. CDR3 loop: CASSQVSGNTIYF. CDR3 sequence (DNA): TGTGCCAGCAGCCAAGTTTCTGGAAACACCATATATTTT.

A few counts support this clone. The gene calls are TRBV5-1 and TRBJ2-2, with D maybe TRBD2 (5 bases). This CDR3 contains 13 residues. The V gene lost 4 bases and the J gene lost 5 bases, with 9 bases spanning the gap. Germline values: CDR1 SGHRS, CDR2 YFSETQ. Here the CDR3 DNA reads TGCGCCAGCAGCGAACGAGGGACCGGGGAGCTGTTTTTT. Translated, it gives CASSERGTGELFF. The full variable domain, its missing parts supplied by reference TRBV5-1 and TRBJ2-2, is KAGVTQTPRYLIKTRGQQVTLSCSPISGHRSVSWYQQTPGQGLQFLFEYFSETQRNKGNFPGRFSGRQFSNSRSEMNVSTLELGDSALYLCASSERGTGELFFGEGSRLTVL.

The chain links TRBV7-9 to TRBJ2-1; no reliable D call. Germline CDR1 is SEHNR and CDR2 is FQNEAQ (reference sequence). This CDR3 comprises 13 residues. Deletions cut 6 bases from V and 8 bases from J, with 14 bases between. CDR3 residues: CASRNKLTDEQFF. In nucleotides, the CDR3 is TGTGCCAGCAGAAATAAGTTGACTGATGAGCAGTTCTTC.

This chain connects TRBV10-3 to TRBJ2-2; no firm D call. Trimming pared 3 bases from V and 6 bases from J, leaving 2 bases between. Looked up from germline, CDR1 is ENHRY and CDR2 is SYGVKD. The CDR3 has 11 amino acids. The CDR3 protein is CAISEAGELFF. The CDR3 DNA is TGTGCCATCAGTGAAGCCGGGGAGCTGTTTTTT.

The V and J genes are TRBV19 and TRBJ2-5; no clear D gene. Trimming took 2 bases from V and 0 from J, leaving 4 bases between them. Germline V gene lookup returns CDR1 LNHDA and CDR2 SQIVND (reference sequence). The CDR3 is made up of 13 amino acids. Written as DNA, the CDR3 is TGTGCCAGTAGTATACAGGACCAAGAGACCCAGTACTTC. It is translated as CASSIQDQETQYF.

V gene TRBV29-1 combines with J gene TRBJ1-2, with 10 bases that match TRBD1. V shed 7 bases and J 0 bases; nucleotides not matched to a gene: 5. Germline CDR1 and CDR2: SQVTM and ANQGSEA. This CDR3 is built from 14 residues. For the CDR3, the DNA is TGCAGCGATCGGGACAGGGGCTCTAACTATGGCTACACCTTC. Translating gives CSDRDRGSNYGYTF.

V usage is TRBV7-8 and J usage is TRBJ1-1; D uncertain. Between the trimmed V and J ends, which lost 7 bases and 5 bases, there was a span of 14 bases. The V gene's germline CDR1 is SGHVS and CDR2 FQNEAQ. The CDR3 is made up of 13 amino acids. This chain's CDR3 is CASTNMGQTEAFF. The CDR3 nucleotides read TGTGCCAGCACCAATATGGGCCAAACTGAAGCTTTCTTT.

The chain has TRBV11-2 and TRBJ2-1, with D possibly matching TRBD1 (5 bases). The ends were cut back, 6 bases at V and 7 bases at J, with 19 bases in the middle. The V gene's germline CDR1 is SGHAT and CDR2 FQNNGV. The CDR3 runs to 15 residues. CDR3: CASRRWGREVNEQFF. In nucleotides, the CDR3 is TGTGCCAGCAGGCGATGGGGCAGGGAAGTAAATGAGCAGTTCTTC.

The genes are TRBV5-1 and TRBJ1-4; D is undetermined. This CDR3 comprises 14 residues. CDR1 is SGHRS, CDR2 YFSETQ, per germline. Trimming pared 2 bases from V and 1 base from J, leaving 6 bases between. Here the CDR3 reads CASSFERTNEKLFF. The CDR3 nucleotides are TGCGCCAGCAGCTTCGAGAGAACTAATGAAAAACTGTTTTTT.

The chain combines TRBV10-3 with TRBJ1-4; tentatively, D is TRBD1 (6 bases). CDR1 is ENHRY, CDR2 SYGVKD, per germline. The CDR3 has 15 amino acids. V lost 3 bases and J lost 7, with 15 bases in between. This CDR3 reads CAISDSRGGSEKLFF. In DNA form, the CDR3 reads TGTGCCATCAGTGACTCCAGGGGCGGTAGTGAAAAACTGTTTTTT.

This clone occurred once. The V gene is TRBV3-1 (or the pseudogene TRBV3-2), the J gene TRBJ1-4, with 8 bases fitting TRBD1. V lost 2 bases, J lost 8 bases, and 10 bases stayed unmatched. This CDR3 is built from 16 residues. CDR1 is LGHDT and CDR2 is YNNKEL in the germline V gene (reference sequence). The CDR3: CASSQKVETGEEKLFF. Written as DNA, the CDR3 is TGTGCCAGCAGCCAAAAGGTAGAGACAGGGGAGGAAAAACTGTTTTTT.

The CDR3 sequence: CANGDRAGNTIYF. The CDR3 nucleotides are TGTGCCAACGGGGACAGGGCTGGAAACACCATATATTTT. The chain couples TRBV28 to TRBJ1-3, with 9 bases that match TRBD1. The J segment lost 2 bases and the V segment lost 10 bases, leaving 3 bases of the junction unmatched. Germline loops: CDR1 MDHEN, CDR2 SYDVKM. The CDR3 consists of 13 residues.

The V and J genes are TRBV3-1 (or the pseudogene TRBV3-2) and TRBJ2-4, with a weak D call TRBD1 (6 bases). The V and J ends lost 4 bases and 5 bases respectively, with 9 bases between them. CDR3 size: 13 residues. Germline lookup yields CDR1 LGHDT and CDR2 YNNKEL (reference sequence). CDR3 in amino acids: CASSRQAENIQYF. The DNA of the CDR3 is TGTGCCAGCAGCCGACAGGCAGAAAACATTCAGTACTTC.

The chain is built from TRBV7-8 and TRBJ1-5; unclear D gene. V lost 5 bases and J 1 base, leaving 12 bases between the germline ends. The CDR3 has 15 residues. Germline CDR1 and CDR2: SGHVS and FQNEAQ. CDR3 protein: CASSPTMGSNQPQHF. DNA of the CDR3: TGTGCCAGCAGCCCGACGATGGGGAGCAATCAGCCCCAGCATTTT.

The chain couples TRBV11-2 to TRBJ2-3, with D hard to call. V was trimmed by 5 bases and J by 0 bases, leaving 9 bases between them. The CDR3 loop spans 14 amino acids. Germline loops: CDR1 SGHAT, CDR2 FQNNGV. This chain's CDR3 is CASSLRLSTDTQYF. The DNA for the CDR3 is TGTGCCAGCAGCCTCCGGCTGAGCACAGATACGCAGTATTTT.

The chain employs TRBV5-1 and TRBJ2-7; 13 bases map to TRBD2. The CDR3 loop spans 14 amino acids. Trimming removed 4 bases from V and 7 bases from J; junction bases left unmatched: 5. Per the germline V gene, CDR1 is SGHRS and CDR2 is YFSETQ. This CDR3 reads CASSPGTSGMEQYF. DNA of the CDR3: TGCGCCAGCAGCCCGGGGACTAGCGGGATGGAGCAGTACTTC. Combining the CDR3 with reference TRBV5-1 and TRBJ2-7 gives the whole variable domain KAGVTQTPRYLIKTRGQQVTLSCSPISGHRSVSWYQQTPGQGLQFLFEYFSETQRNKGNFPGRFSGRQFSNSRSEMNVSTLELGDSALYLCASSPGTSGMEQYFGPGTRLTVT.

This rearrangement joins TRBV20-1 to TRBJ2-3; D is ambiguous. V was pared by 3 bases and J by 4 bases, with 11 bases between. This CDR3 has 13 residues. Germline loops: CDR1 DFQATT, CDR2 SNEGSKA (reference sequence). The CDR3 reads CSASIRAPDTQYF. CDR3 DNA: TGCAGTGCTAGTATCCGGGCTCCAGATACGCAGTATTTT.

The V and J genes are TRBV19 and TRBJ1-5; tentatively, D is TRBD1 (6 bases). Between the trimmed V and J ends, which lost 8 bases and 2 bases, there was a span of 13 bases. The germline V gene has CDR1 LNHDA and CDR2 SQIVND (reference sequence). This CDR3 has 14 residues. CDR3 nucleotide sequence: TGTGCCAGTTCACAGGGTTGGGGCAATCAGCCCCAGCATTTT. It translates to CASSQGWGNQPQHF.

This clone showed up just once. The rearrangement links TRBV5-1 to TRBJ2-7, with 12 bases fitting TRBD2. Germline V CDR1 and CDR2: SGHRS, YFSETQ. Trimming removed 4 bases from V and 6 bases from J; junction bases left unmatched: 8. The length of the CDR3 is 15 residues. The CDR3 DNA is TGCGCCAGCAGCCTCGGACTAGCGGGAACCATCGAGCAGTACTTC. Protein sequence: CASSLGLAGTIEQYF.

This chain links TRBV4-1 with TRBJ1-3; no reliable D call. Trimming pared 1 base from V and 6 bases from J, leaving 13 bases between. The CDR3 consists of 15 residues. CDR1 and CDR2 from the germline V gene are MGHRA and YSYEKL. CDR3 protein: CASSQGFRDPNTIYF. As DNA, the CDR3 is TGCGCCAGCAGCCAAGGATTTAGGGATCCAAACACCATATATTTT.

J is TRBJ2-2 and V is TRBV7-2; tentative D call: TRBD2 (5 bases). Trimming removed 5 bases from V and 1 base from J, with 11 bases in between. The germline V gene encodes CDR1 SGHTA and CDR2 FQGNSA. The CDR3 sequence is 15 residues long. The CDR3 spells CASSLSGGNTGELFF. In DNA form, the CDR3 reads TGTGCCAGCAGCCTGAGCGGAGGGAACACCGGGGAGCTGTTTTTT. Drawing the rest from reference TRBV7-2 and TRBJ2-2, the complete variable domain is GAGVSQSPSNKVTEKGKDVELRCDPISGHTALYWYRQSLGQGLEFLIYFQGNSAPDKSGLPSDRFSAERTGGSVSTLTIQRTQQEDSAVYLCASSLSGGNTGELFFGEGSRLTVL.

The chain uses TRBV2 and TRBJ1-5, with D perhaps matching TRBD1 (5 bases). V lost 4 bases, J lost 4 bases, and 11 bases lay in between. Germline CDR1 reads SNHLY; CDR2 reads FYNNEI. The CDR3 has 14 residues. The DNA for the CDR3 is TGTGCCAGCAGTGTGGGGGTCGTTAATCAGCCCCAGCATTTT. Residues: CASSVGVVNQPQHF.

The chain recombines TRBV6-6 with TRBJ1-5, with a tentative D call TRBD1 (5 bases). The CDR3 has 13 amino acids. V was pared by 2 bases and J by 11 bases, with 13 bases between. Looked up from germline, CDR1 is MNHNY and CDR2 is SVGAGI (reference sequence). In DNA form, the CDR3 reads TGTGCCAGCAGTTACCCTCCGGGGGAGACCCAGCATTTT. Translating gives CASSYPPGETQHF.

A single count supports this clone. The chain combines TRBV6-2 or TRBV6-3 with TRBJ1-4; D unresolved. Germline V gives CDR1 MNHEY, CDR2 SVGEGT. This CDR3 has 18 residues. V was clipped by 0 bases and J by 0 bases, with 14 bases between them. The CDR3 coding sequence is TGTGCCAGCAGTTACTCGTTGGAGACACTTTCAACTAATGAAAAACTGTTTTTT. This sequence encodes CASSYSLETLSTNEKLFF.

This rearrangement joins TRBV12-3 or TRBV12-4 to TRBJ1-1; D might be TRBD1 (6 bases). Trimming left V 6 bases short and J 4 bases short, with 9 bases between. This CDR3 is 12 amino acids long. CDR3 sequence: CASRKGVTEAFF. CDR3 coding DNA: TGTGCCAGCAGGAAGGGGGTCACTGAAGCTTTCTTT.

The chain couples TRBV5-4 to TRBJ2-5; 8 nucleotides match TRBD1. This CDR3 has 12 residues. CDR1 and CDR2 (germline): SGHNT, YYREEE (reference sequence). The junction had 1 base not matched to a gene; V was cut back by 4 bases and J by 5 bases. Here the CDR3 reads CASSGQGETQYF. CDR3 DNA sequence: TGTGCCAGCAGCGGACAGGGCGAGACCCAGTACTTC.